These 32 T cell receptor beta chains share one sample of origin, sequenced in a study of a mutant IDH1 vaccine in newly diagnosed glioma. As to time point: week 35, safety follow-up. Each dose delivered 300 ug of mutant IDH1 20-mer peptide subcutaneously with imiquimod. Clones were read by immunoSEQ multiplex PCR, and TCRdb kept only the in-frame ones, dropping some. The sample shows about 42,000 clones, roughly 80% of them seen only once. These receptors have no identified antigens. Sequences were derived from PBMCs, sampled from a glioma patient whose treatment included an IDH1 peptide vaccine. These receptors came from a woman aged 50 to 60 with glioma.

This chain joins TRBV4-2 and TRBJ1-1, with 11 bases fitting TRBD1. Losses at the gene ends were 4 bases for V and 1 base for J; bases not matched to a gene: 2. This CDR3 is built from 15 residues. Germline V gives CDR1 LGHNA, CDR2 YNFKEQ. For the CDR3, the DNA is TGTGCCAGCAGCCCGGACAGGGGGCAGAACACTGAAGCTTTCTTT. Translation: CASSPDRGQNTEAFF.

The rearrangement uses TRBV6-1 and TRBJ1-4; 12 positions match TRBD1. Germline CDR1 is MNHNS and CDR2 is SASEGT. CDR3 length equals 18 residues. Germline trimming cut 3 bases from V and 2 bases from J; bases unmatched to any gene: 7. For the CDR3, the DNA is TGTGCCAGCAGTGATTCGGGACAGGGGGCGAGGACTAATGAAAAACTGTTTTTT. This translates into CASSDSGQGARTNEKLFF.

This chain links TRBV9 with TRBJ2-1; D is possibly TRBD1 or TRBD2 (5 bases each). CDR1 is SGDLS and CDR2 is YYNGEE in the germline V gene. The CDR3 is made up of 16 amino acids. The germline V and J ends were trimmed by 3 bases and 0 bases, with 13 bases remaining between them. The CDR3 sequence is CASSALGGISYNEQFF. CDR3 in DNA: TGTGCCAGCAGCGCCCTTGGGGGAATCTCCTACAATGAGCAGTTCTTC.

The rearrangement joins TRBV7-9 to TRBJ1-4; D is unclear. V was shortened by 5 bases and J by 8 bases, with 18 bases between the two germline ends. Germline CDR1 SEHNR, CDR2 FQNEAQ (reference sequence). CDR3 size: 15 residues. CDR3 bases: TGTGCCAGCAGCGACGATGAGGGTTTAGGGGAAAAACTGTTTTTT. This translates into CASSDDEGLGEKLFF.

This rearrangement joins TRBV2 to TRBJ2-7; 8 bases map to TRBD1. Germline V gene data show CDR1 as SNHLY and CDR2 as FYNNEI. This CDR3 spans 17 amino acids. The trim removed 5 bases at V and 3 bases at J, leaving 15 bases unmatched. The CDR3 is CASSPPAPRQGHYEQYF. In DNA form, the CDR3 reads TGTGCCAGCAGTCCCCCGGCCCCAAGACAGGGGCACTACGAGCAGTACTTC.

V is TRBV9 and J is TRBJ1-3, with D possibly TRBD1 on 5 matching bases. Germline V gives CDR1 SGDLS, CDR2 YYNGEE. V lost 0 bases and J 3 bases, leaving 13 bases between the germline ends. The CDR3 totals 16 residues. DNA for the CDR3: TGTGCCAGCAGCGTAGTGGCAGGGATTTATGGAAACACCATATATTTT. This encodes CASSVVAGIYGNTIYF.

This clone was found a few times. The CDR3 loop reads CASSRGTASDGYTF. CDR3 sequence (DNA): TGCGCCAGCAGCCGAGGGACCGCCTCGGATGGCTACACCTTC. The chain is built from TRBV4-3 and TRBJ1-2; perhaps TRBD1 as D (5 bases). Germline V gives CDR1 LGHNA, CDR2 YSLEER. Trimming stripped 4 bases from V and 6 bases from J, with 15 bases between. This CDR3 spans 14 amino acids.

The chain links TRBV9 to TRBJ1-3; perhaps TRBD1 as D (5 bases). The V gene lost 1 base and the J gene lost 4 bases, with 9 bases spanning the gap. This CDR3 has 14 residues. Germline V gene data show CDR1 as SGDLS and CDR2 as YYNGEE. The CDR3 DNA sequence: TGTGCCAGCAGCGTAACCGGGACGGGAAACACCATATATTTT. Its translation: CASSVTGTGNTIYF.

V and J are TRBV6-5 and TRBJ1-5; D gene unclear. CDR3 length equals 13 residues. Trimming shortened V by 5 bases and J by 7 bases, and 12 bases separated the two germline ends. The germline gives CDR1 MNHEY, CDR2 SVGAGI. DNA of the CDR3: TGTGCCAGCAGTCCTTCACGACGGCAGCCCCAGCATTTT. As protein: CASSPSRRQPQHF.

The CDR3 DNA follows: TGTGCCAGTAGTATAGCGACAGCATATGGCTACACCTTC. Residues: CASSIATAYGYTF. This chain joins TRBV19 and TRBJ1-2; possibly TRBD1 for D (5 bases). The germline CDR1 and CDR2 sequences are LNHDA and SQIVND (reference sequence). V lost 1 base, J lost 5 bases, and 8 bases lay in between. The CDR3 consists of 13 residues.

The chain is built from TRBV5-4 and TRBJ1-5; no definite D call. CDR1 is SGHNT, CDR2 YYREEE, per germline (reference sequence). The CDR3 length is 15 residues. V lost 2 bases, J lost 0 bases, and 9 bases lay in between. The CDR3, as DNA: TGTGCCAGCAGCTTTGGCGGAAATAGCAATCAGCCCCAGCATTTT. Translated, it gives CASSFGGNSNQPQHF.

This clone is a singleton in its sample. This sequence joins TRBV6-6 and TRBJ1-1; D not resolved. The CDR3 covers 15 residues. The V gene lost 4 bases and the J gene lost 2 bases, with 14 bases spanning the gap. Germline CDR1 is MNHNY and CDR2 is SVGAGI (reference sequence). CDR3 residues: CASSLRTGFNTEAFF. The CDR3 region has the DNA TGTGCCAGCAGTTTGCGCACGGGCTTTAACACTGAAGCTTTCTTT.

The chain uses TRBV7-2 and TRBJ1-5, with D unclear. Trimming cost V 4 bases and J 1 base, with 11 bases left between them. Germline V gene lookup returns CDR1 SGHTA and CDR2 FQGNSA. The CDR3 has 15 amino acids. This CDR3 reads CASSSEDGSNQPQHF. CDR3 coding DNA: TGTGCCAGCAGCTCAGAGGACGGAAGCAATCAGCCCCAGCATTTT.

The chain couples TRBV7-2 to TRBJ1-1; TRBD1 matches 8 bases. V lost 1 base to trimming and J lost 4 bases; unmatched junction nucleotides: 5. This CDR3 spans 15 amino acids. In germline, CDR1 is SGHTA, CDR2 FQGNSA. In DNA, the CDR3 is TGTGCCAGCAGCTTAGTAGGGACAGGTTCCACTGAAGCTTTCTTT. It specifies CASSLVGTGSTEAFF.

The V call is TRBV7-3, the J call TRBJ1-2; D is possibly TRBD1 (6 bases). CDR1 is SGHTA, CDR2 FQGTGA, per germline. Trimming removed 5 bases at V and 4 bases at J, with 17 bases between. This CDR3 has 15 amino acids. In nucleotides, the CDR3 is TGTGCCAGCAGCCCCAGCCCGGGGGGCCGCTATGGCTACACCTTC. It codes for CASSPSPGGRYGYTF.

The chain links TRBV5-1 to TRBJ2-7; 9 bases are shared with TRBD1. Losses at the gene ends were 4 bases for V and 1 base for J; bases not matched to a gene: 6. The length of the CDR3 is 15 residues. CDR1 and CDR2 from the germline V gene are SGHRS and YFSETQ. CDR3 amino acids: CASSTPGTGSYEQYF. In nucleotides, the CDR3 is TGCGCCAGCAGCACCCCCGGGACAGGGTCCTACGAGCAGTACTTC.

The V call is TRBV5-6, the J call TRBJ1-2, with unresolved D. Trimming removed 1 base from V and 4 bases from J, with 8 bases in between. In germline, CDR1 is SGHDT, CDR2 YYEEEE. This CDR3 has 13 amino acids. CDR3 residues: CASSLKRLYGYTF. The CDR3, as DNA: TGTGCCAGCAGCTTGAAGCGGCTCTATGGCTACACCTTC.

The V gene is TRBV19, the J gene TRBJ2-7; 7 nucleotides line up with TRBD1. The CDR3 is 16 residues long. After removal of 1 base from V and 0 bases from J, the junction contained 6 bases not matched to a gene. Germline loops: CDR1 LNHDA, CDR2 SQIVND (reference sequence). The CDR3: CASSIASGGHSYEQYF. In DNA form, the CDR3 reads TGTGCCAGTAGTATAGCCTCAGGGGGTCACTCCTACGAGCAGTACTTC.

The V and J genes are TRBV7-2 and TRBJ1-2; D is undetermined. Germline assignment: CDR1 SGHTA and CDR2 FQGNSA. The CDR3 totals 15 residues. Trimming left V 1 base short and J 2 bases short, with 11 bases between. The CDR3 coding sequence is TGTGCCAGCAGCTTAGGGGCAGCCCAAAACTATGGCTACACCTTC. Its protein is CASSLGAAQNYGYTF.

V and J are TRBV7-9 and TRBJ2-7; either TRBD1 or TRBD2 may supply D (6 bases each). Germline-derived CDR1 and CDR2 are SEHNR and FQNEAQ (reference sequence). The CDR3 is 14 residues long. V gave up 1 base and J gave up 1 base, with 8 bases separating them. The CDR3 sequence: CASSLVGGSYEQYF. CDR3 coding DNA: TGTGCCAGCAGCTTAGTAGGGGGGTCCTACGAGCAGTACTTC.

The chain carries TRBV5-1 and TRBJ2-3; no reliable D call. In germline, CDR1 is SGHRS, CDR2 YFSETQ. CDR3 size: 15 residues. Between the trimmed V and J ends, which lost 2 bases and 0 bases, there was a span of 10 bases. CDR3 DNA sequence: TGCGCCAGCAGCTTTGCAGTGCGAAGCACAGATACGCAGTATTTT. It is translated as CASSFAVRSTDTQYF.

The chain recombines TRBV15 with TRBJ2-3, with D possibly matching TRBD1 (6 bases). The CDR3 runs 12 residues. Germline CDR1 reads LNHNV; CDR2 reads YYDKDF (reference sequence). V lost 4 bases to trimming and J lost 10 bases, with 12 bases between them. The CDR3 region is CATSNREGPQYF. CDR3 DNA: TGTGCCACCAGCAACAGGGAAGGTCCGCAGTATTTT. The whole variable domain, remainder taken from reference TRBV15 and TRBJ2-3, is DAMVIQNPRYQVTQFGKPVTLSCSQTLNHNVMYWYQQKSSQAPKLLFHYYDKDFNNEADTPDNFQSRRPNTSFCFLDIRSPGLGDTAMYLCATSNREGPQYFGPGTRLTVL.

The chain is built from TRBV5-6 and TRBJ2-5; 9 bases map to TRBD2. Germline CDR1 and CDR2: SGHDT and YYEEEE. There are 15 residues in the CDR3. The trim removed 4 bases at V and 7 bases at J, leaving 11 bases unmatched. As DNA, the CDR3 is TGTGCCAGCAGCCCCTCTCGAGCGGGGGGTGTGACCCAGTACTTC. Its translation is CASSPSRAGGVTQYF.

In the case of this clone: One junction end disagrees with the germline gene, perhaps due to a read error. The chain employs TRBV5-4 and TRBJ1-1; D call uncertain. Germline values: CDR1 SGHNT, CDR2 YYREEE (reference sequence). The CDR3 spans 15 residues. The CDR3 region is CASSWDLQVNTETFF. The CDR3 DNA reads TGTGCCAGCAGCTGGGATTTGCAGGTGAACACTGAAACTTTCTTT.

This clone is a singleton in its sample. V usage is TRBV27 and J usage is TRBJ1-6, with TRBD1 matching over 8 bases. Looked up from germline, CDR1 is MNHEY and CDR2 is SMNVEV (reference sequence). The CDR3 is made up of 14 amino acids. Trimming removed 2 bases from V and 7 bases from J; junction bases left unmatched: 1. As DNA, the CDR3 is TGTGCCAGCAGTTTACAGGGGGCAAATTCACCCCTCCACTTT. Its protein product is CASSLQGANSPLHF.

A remark on this clone: The same CDR3 also results from other DNA sequences found in this sample. The chain joins TRBV27 to TRBJ1-4; no reliable D call. CDR3 length equals 11 residues. Trimming pared 3 bases from V and 11 bases from J, leaving 7 bases between. Germline assignment: CDR1 MNHEY and CDR2 SMNVEV (reference sequence). The CDR3 here is CASSFGEKLFF. Here the CDR3 DNA reads TGTGCCAGCAGTTTTGGGGAGAAACTGTTTTTT. Looking up the rest from reference TRBV27 and TRBJ1-4 gives the full variable domain: EAQVTQNPRYLITVTGKKLTVTCSQNMNHEYMSWYRQDPGLGLRQIYYSMNVEVTDKGDVPEGYKVSRKEKRNFPLILESPSPNQTSLYFCASSFGEKLFFGSGTQLSVL.

J is TRBJ1-5 and V is TRBV30; 11 bases fit TRBD1. This CDR3 spans 14 amino acids. The germline V gene has CDR1 GTSNPN and CDR2 SVGIG (reference sequence). J gave up 6 bases and V 2 bases, and 3 bases lay outside the gene matches. The CDR3 DNA follows: TGTGCCTGGAGTACCGGGACAGGGGGTCAGCCCCAGCATTTT. Translation: CAWSTGTGGQPQHF.

This clone was recorded a few times. The V gene is TRBV10-3, the J gene TRBJ1-6; 7 bases are shared with TRBD1. Germline CDR1 and CDR2: ENHRY and SYGVKD. V lost 6 bases and J lost 4; bases outside the gene matches: 3. This CDR3 has 14 amino acids. CDR3 bases: TGTGCCATCAGGGGGACAGCGTATAATTCACCCCTCCACTTT. It translates to CAIRGTAYNSPLHF.

The chain is built from TRBV6-5 and TRBJ2-1; TRBD1 matches at 9 bases. Per the germline V gene, CDR1 is MNHEY and CDR2 is SVGAGI. V shed 7 bases and J 5 bases; nucleotides not matched to a gene: 3. The CDR3 totals 13 residues. CDR3 loop: CASKRTGDNEQFF. In nucleotides, the CDR3 is TGTGCCAGCAAAAGGACAGGGGACAATGAGCAGTTCTTC.

The chain recombines TRBV6-1 with TRBJ1-2; D is unclear. This CDR3 region has 13 residues. Trimming shortened V by 4 bases and J by 8 bases, and 14 bases separated the two germline ends. Germline V gene data show CDR1 as MNHNS and CDR2 as SASEGT. CDR3 bases: TGTGCCAGCAGTGTTGGCAGCGTTGCAGGCTACACCTTC. This encodes CASSVGSVAGYTF.

The rearrangement uses TRBV29-1 and TRBJ1-1; 7 bases are shared with TRBD1. The junction had 8 bases not matched to a gene; V was cut back by 5 bases and J by 5 bases. In germline, CDR1 is SQVTM, CDR2 ANQGSEA. The CDR3 is 13 residues long. The CDR3: CSVQPAGGTEAFF. The CDR3 nucleotides read TGCAGCGTTCAACCTGCAGGGGGAACTGAAGCTTTCTTT. Full variable domain (missing parts from reference TRBV29-1 and TRBJ1-1): SAVISQKPSRDICQRGTSLTIQCQVDSQVTMMFWYRQQPGQSLTLIATANQGSEATYESGFVIDKFPISRPNLTFSTLTVSNMSPEDSSIYLCSVQPAGGTEAFFGQGTRLTVV.

This clone was picked up one time. V and J are TRBV6-1 and TRBJ1-2, with TRBD1 matching over 9 bases. The CDR3 runs to 14 residues. The trim removed 6 bases at V and 2 bases at J, leaving 4 bases unmatched. CDR1 MNHNS and CDR2 SASEGT come from the germline V gene. CDR3 residues: CASSGQGTNYGYTF. The CDR3, as DNA: TGTGCCAGCAGCGGACAGGGGACAAACTATGGCTACACCTTC.